Below, 28 T cell receptor beta chains from the same sample are listed, as sequenced in a study of blood T cells in healthy people across ages. The use of a sample-barcoded 5' primer and a J-beta primer mix characterized a second PCR of 7 to 11 cycles. MiXCR, applied by TCRdb to the 5' RACE reads, yields one record per CDR3 protein. The profile shows fewer than 1,200,000 distinct CDR3 sequences, about 23% of them singletons. The same specimen was also included in a second study, on T cells of mothers and their children.

Material for sequencing was blood. These receptors were obtained from a girl aged 2 to 10 in good health.

The chain links TRBV24-1 to TRBJ2-3, with D perhaps matching TRBD1 or TRBD2 (6 bases each). Germline V lookup: CDR1 KGHDR, CDR2 SFDVKD. The CDR3 runs to 15 residues. The V end lost 12 bases, the J end lost 2 bases, and 20 bases lay between the germline ends. The CDR3 bases are TGTGCCGCCGGGGGACAACTATCATTCACAGATACGCAGTATTTT. As protein: CAAGGQLSFTDTQYF.

The chain links TRBV27 to TRBJ1-1; 7 nucleotides match TRBD1. CDR1 and CDR2 (germline): MNHEY, SMNVEV (reference sequence). The V gene end was trimmed by 3 bases and the J gene end by 2 bases; junction bases not matched to a gene: 9. This CDR3 spans 16 amino acids. The CDR3 region has the DNA TGTGCCAGCAGTTTCCTACCGGGACAGAAAAACACTGAAGCTTTCTTT. Translation gives CASSFLPGQKNTEAFF.

This clonotype turned up a few times. The chain combines TRBV20-1 with TRBJ2-1; unclear D gene. CDR3 length: 13 residues. Germline V gene lookup returns CDR1 DFQATT and CDR2 SNEGSKA (reference sequence). Trimming took off 6 bases at V and 3 bases at J, with 12 bases between the two ends. The CDR3 loop reads CSAWASIYNEQFF. CDR3 nucleotide sequence: TGCAGTGCCTGGGCGAGTATCTACAATGAGCAGTTCTTC.

The CDR3 region is CASSYAGAQYGYTF. CDR3 nucleotides: TGTGCCAGCAGTTACGCAGGGGCGCAATATGGCTACACCTTC. This sequence joins TRBV6-2 or TRBV6-3 and TRBJ1-2; the D gene is possibly TRBD1 (6 bases). V lost 2 bases, J lost 5 bases, and 12 bases lay in between. CDR3 length equals 14 residues. Germline V gene lookup returns CDR1 MNHEY and CDR2 SVGEGT.

V and J are TRBV4-1 and TRBJ1-1; D unclear. Germline V gene lookup returns CDR1 MGHRA and CDR2 YSYEKL. Trimming took 0 bases from V and 5 from J, leaving 10 bases between them. This CDR3 contains 14 residues. The DNA for the CDR3 is TGCGCCAGCAGCCAAGAAGAGGGATTGACTGAAGCTTTCTTT. Amino acid sequence: CASSQEEGLTEAFF.

The chain carries TRBV6-1 and TRBJ2-5; 7 bases match TRBD2. Germline V CDR1 and CDR2: MNHNS, SASEGT. This CDR3 contains 18 residues. The ends lost 1 base at V and 4 bases at J; junction bases unmatched: 15. For the CDR3, the DNA is TGTGCCAGCAGTGAAGTGGCGCATGGGAGGGGAATAGGAGAGACCCAGTACTTC. Its protein product is CASSEVAHGRGIGETQYF.

The J gene is TRBJ2-5, the V gene TRBV29-1; tentatively, D is TRBD1 or TRBD2 (6 bases each). The J call may be wrong; the DNA end is better matched by TRBJ2-1. This CDR3 region has 11 residues. CDR1 SQVTM and CDR2 ANQGSEA come from the germline V gene. The CDR3 coding sequence is TGCAGCGGTCAGGGGAGGAGTGAGCAGTTCTTC. Translation: CSGQGRSEQFF.

In the case of this clonotype: One end of the junction is discordant with germline, which a read error may explain. The chain couples TRBV19 to TRBJ2-1; D is undetermined. There are 14 residues in the CDR3. Germline CDR1 and CDR2: LNHDA and SQIVND (reference sequence). The CDR3 DNA is TGCGCCAGTAGTATTCGGGCCAAACGCGATGAGCAGTTCTTC. It codes for CASSIRAKRDEQFF.

The genes are TRBV7-8 and TRBJ2-3, with 13 bases aligning to TRBD2. The germline V gene encodes CDR1 SGHVS and CDR2 FQNEAQ. This CDR3 region has 17 residues. V shed 5 bases, J shed 2 bases, and the junction held 7 bases outside the gene matches. CDR3 DNA: TGTGCCAGCAGCACTTCAACTAGCGGGGGGGACACAGATACGCAGTATTTT. Residues: CASSTSTSGGDTDTQYF.

This clonotype has only a few counts. The CDR3 here is CSVEGASFTYNEQFF. As DNA, the CDR3 is TGCAGCGTTGAAGGCGCTAGCTTTACCTACAATGAGCAGTTCTTC. The J gene is TRBJ2-1, the V gene TRBV29-1, with D possibly being TRBD2 (5 bases). Germline CDR1 is SQVTM and CDR2 is ANQGSEA. The CDR3 has 15 residues. V was cut by 1 base and J by 2 bases, with 12 bases left in between.

This clonotype was seen a handful of times. The rearrangement uses TRBV19 and TRBJ2-3; no firm D call. Trimming left V 7 bases short and J 6 bases short, with 17 bases between. CDR3 size: 14 residues. Germline-derived CDR1 and CDR2 are LNHDA and SQIVND (reference sequence). DNA for the CDR3: TGTGCCAGTACCTCCTGGGCCAGCCGGGATACGCAGTATTTT. This gives the protein CASTSWASRDTQYF.

This rearrangement joins TRBV5-1 to TRBJ2-5; possibly TRBD1 for D (6 bases). This CDR3 has 18 amino acids. The germline V gene encodes CDR1 SGHRS and CDR2 YFSETQ. V lost 3 bases and J lost 0, with 21 bases in between. The CDR3 loop is CASSSPGQPTRHQETQYF. The CDR3 bases are TGCGCCAGCAGCTCACCGGGACAACCGACCCGACACCAAGAGACCCAGTACTTC.

The chain joins TRBV7-8 to TRBJ2-1; 14 nucleotides align to TRBD2. J gave up 1 base and V 5 bases, and 4 bases lay outside the gene matches. Germline lookup yields CDR1 SGHVS and CDR2 FQNEAQ. The CDR3 has 17 residues. CDR3 protein: CASSRTSGGLSYNEQFF. CDR3 coding DNA: TGTGCCAGCAGCAGGACTAGCGGGGGGTTATCCTACAATGAGCAGTTCTTC.

The sample holds a few counts of this clonotype. The genes are TRBV27 and TRBJ2-4; 10 positions match TRBD2. The CDR3 runs 15 residues. Germline trimming cut 4 bases from V and 7 bases from J; bases unmatched to any gene: 7. Germline V gene data show CDR1 as MNHEY and CDR2 as SMNVEV (reference sequence). As DNA, the CDR3 is TGTGCCAGCAGTTCGGGACTAGCGATCGGGAACATTCAGTACTTC. This translates into CASSSGLAIGNIQYF.

This clonotype has a count of ten or more. J is TRBJ2-7 and V is TRBV29-1; no definite D call. The CDR3 totals 11 residues. V gave up 0 bases and J gave up 2 bases, with 2 bases separating them. The germline CDR1 and CDR2 sequences are SQVTM and ANQGSEA. The DNA for the CDR3 is TGCAGCGTTGAAGAGACCTACGAGCAGTACTTC. Its translation: CSVEETYEQYF.

This chain joins TRBV20-1 and TRBJ2-7, with a weak D call TRBD2 (5 bases). Germline lookup yields CDR1 DFQATT and CDR2 SNEGSKA (reference sequence). V was pared by 6 bases and J by 0 bases, with 15 bases between. This CDR3 contains 14 residues. CDR3 amino acids: CSASSTGSSYEQYF. CDR3 sequence (DNA): TGCAGTGCCTCCAGTACGGGGAGCTCCTACGAGCAGTACTTC.

This chain links TRBV5-6 with TRBJ1-4; D not certain. Germline CDR1 SGHDT, CDR2 YYEEEE. The germline V and J ends were trimmed by 4 bases and 0 bases, with 13 bases remaining between them. The CDR3 loop spans 16 amino acids. The CDR3 region is CASSGRGFATNEKLFF. The DNA of the CDR3 is TGTGCCAGCAGCGGGCGAGGGTTTGCAACTAATGAAAAACTGTTTTTT.

The V gene is TRBV9, the J gene TRBJ2-5; D may be TRBD1 (5 bases). The DNA end favors TRBJ2-1, so the J call may be wrong. The CDR3 has 14 amino acids. Per germline, CDR1 SGDLS and CDR2 YYNGEE. The CDR3 region is CASSVADTYNEQFF. CDR3 DNA: TGTGCCAGCAGCGTAGCGGACACCTACAATGAGCAGTTCTTC.

This clonotype was seen only a few times. J is TRBJ2-3 and V is TRBV11-2; tentative D call: TRBD1 (5 bases). The germline gives CDR1 SGHAT, CDR2 FQNNGV. Trimming removed 5 bases at V and 0 bases at J, with 18 bases between. The length of the CDR3 is 17 residues. The CDR3 reads CASSPVTGDTSTDTQYF. In nucleotides, the CDR3 is TGTGCCAGCAGCCCGGTCACAGGCGATACTAGCACAGATACGCAGTATTTT.

CDR3 in amino acids: CASSYSPAGYTDTQYF. CDR3 coding DNA: TGTGCCAGCAGTTACAGCCCTGCCGGATACACAGATACGCAGTATTTT. The chain combines TRBV6-5 with TRBJ2-3; D unresolved. V was pared by 2 bases and J by 2 bases, with 14 bases between. The CDR3 spans 16 residues. The germline gives CDR1 MNHEY, CDR2 SVGAGI.

The rearrangement links TRBV29-1 to TRBJ2-3, with TRBD1 as a possible D gene (5 bases). Germline CDR1 is SQVTM and CDR2 is ANQGSEA. This CDR3 comprises 15 residues. Deletions cut 6 bases from V and 3 bases from J, with 19 bases between. This chain's CDR3 is CSVLDLGRATDTQYF. CDR3 sequence (DNA): TGCAGCGTGCTAGATCTGGGCAGGGCTACAGATACGCAGTATTTT.

This clonotype was seen a few times. The V and J genes are TRBV29-1 and TRBJ2-5, with D unclear. The CDR3 is 15 amino acids. Trimming left V 6 bases short and J 1 base short, with 18 bases between. CDR1 and CDR2 (germline): SQVTM, ANQGSEA. CDR3 protein: CSVERWQQVQETQYF. The CDR3 nucleotides read TGCAGCGTCGAGAGGTGGCAGCAGGTCCAAGAGACCCAGTACTTC.

The genes are TRBV20-1 and TRBJ2-3; no clear D gene. CDR1 is DFQATT and CDR2 is SNEGSKA in the germline V gene (reference sequence). The ends were cut back, 6 bases at V and 5 bases at J, with 21 bases in the middle. This CDR3 spans 15 amino acids. The CDR3 loop reads CSAERWEALKDTQYF. The CDR3 nucleotides read TGCAGTGCCGAGAGGTGGGAAGCGTTAAAAGATACGCAGTATTTT.

This clonotype has just a few counts. The gene calls are TRBV7-8 and TRBJ2-5; 10 nucleotides line up with TRBD2. With the DNA end fitting TRBJ2-7 better, the J assignment may be wrong. Germline values: CDR1 SGHVS, CDR2 FQNEAQ. The CDR3 runs 17 residues. In DNA form, the CDR3 reads TGTGCCAGCAGTACGGTAGCGGGGGGCCTTCTTATCAACGAGCAGTACTTC. It codes for CASSTVAGGLLINEQYF.

The chain is built from TRBV14 and TRBJ2-6, with a weak D call TRBD2 (5 bases). CDR3 size: 20 residues. The germline V gene has CDR1 SGHDN and CDR2 FVKESK. Trimming removed 1 base from V and 0 bases from J, with 19 bases in between. CDR3 sequence reads: CASSQAILPTTRSGANVLTF. In DNA form, the CDR3 reads TGTGCCAGCAGCCAAGCGATTCTACCGACTACCCGCTCTGGGGCCAACGTCCTGACTTTC.

A few counts support this clonotype. The CDR3 reads CASSLLEYEQYF. CDR3 sequence (DNA): TGTGCCAGCAGCTTACTTGAGTACGAGCAGTACTTC. The V gene is TRBV7-9, the J gene TRBJ2-7, with no clear D. V was cut by 2 bases and J by 4 bases, with 6 bases left in between. CDR1 SEHNR and CDR2 FQNEAQ come from the germline V gene (reference sequence). This CDR3 contains 12 residues.

The V gene is TRBV4-2, the J gene TRBJ2-6; 9 positions match TRBD1. From germline, CDR1 is LGHNA and CDR2 YNFKEQ. V lost 8 bases and J lost 2; bases outside the gene matches: 10. This CDR3 spans 17 amino acids. The CDR3 spells CASFLGTGSTGANVLTF. The CDR3 region has the DNA TGTGCCAGCTTCCTCGGGACAGGGTCTACTGGGGCCAACGTCCTGACTTTC.

This chain joins TRBV7-8 and TRBJ2-7, with no clear D. This CDR3 region has 14 residues. Trimming stripped 3 bases from V and 5 bases from J, with 14 bases between. CDR1 is SGHVS and CDR2 is FQNEAQ in the germline V gene. CDR3 coding DNA: TGTGCCAGCAGCTTCGGAACCTCCGGCGACGAGCAGTACTTC. Its translation is CASSFGTSGDEQYF.